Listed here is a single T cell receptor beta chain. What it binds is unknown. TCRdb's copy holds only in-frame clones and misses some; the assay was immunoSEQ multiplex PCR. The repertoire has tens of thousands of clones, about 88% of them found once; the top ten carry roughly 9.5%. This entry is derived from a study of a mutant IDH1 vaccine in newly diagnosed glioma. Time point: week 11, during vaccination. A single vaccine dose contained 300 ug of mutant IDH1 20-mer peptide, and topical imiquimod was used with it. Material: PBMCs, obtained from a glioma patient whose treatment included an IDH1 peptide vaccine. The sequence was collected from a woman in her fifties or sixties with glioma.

The CDR3, as DNA: TGTGCCAGCAGTACACGACAGGGCTCCACTAATTCACCCCTCCACTTT. Translated, it gives CASSTRQGSTNSPLHF. V gene TRBV27 combines with J gene TRBJ1-6; 7 bases align to TRBD1. The CDR3 runs 16 residues. CDR1 MNHEY and CDR2 SMNVEV come from the germline V gene (reference sequence). V gave up 5 bases and J gave up 6 bases; unmatched junction bases: 10.